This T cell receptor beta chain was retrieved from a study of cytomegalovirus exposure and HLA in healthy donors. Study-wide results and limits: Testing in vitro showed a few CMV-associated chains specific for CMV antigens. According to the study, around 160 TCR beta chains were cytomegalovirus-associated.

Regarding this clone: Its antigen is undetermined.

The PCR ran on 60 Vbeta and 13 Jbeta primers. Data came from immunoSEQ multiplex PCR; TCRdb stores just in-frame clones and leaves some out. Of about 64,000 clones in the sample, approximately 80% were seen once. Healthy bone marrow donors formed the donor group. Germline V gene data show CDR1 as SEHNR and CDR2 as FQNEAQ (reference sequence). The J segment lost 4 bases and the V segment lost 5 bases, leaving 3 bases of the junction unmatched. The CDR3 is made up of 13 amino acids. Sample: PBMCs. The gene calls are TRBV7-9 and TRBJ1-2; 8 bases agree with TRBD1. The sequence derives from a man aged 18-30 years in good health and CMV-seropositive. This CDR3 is CASSTGGSYGYTF. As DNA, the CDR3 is TGTGCCAGCAGCACAGGGGGAAGCTATGGCTACACCTTC.